Listed here are 29 T cell receptor beta chains from one sample, sequenced in a study of T cells in Graves' hyperthyroidism and ophthalmopathy. What was amplified from RNA transcripts were TCR beta CDR3 regions. The TCR CDR3 was amplified in a first-round RT-PCR using the HTBI primer set. Via MiXCR, TCRdb re-called the multiplex PCR reads, giving one row per CDR3 protein. This table has around 290,000 distinct CDR3 sequences, about an eighth appearing once. The specimen was blood. The receptors here all came from a woman aged 25 to 45 with Graves' hyperthyroidism that later progressed to Graves' ophthalmopathy.

Remarks on this clonotype: A much larger clone is a single base away; this may be a read error. The chain is built from TRBV18 and TRBJ2-1, with 7 bases identical to TRBD2. CDR1 is KGHSH and CDR2 is LQKENI in the germline V gene. The CDR3 runs to 16 residues. Unmatched junction bases numbered 13, after V lost 3 bases and J lost 8 bases. CDR3 residues: CASSPQTSEILDEQFF. The CDR3 DNA is TGTGCCAGCTCACCCCAAACTAGCGAGATATTGGATGAGCAGTTCTTC.

J is TRBJ1-5 and V is TRBV28; TRBD1 is a possible D gene (6 bases). V lost 6 bases and J 6 bases, leaving 18 bases between the germline ends. The CDR3 loop spans 15 amino acids. Germline loops: CDR1 MDHEN, CDR2 SYDVKM. The CDR3 DNA reads as TGTGCCAGCAGCCCGGGGGCGTCTTGGGGTCAGCCCCAGCATTTT. Protein: CASSPGASWGQPQHF.

Ten or more counts support this clonotype. The chain links TRBV7-9 to TRBJ2-3, with D perhaps TRBD2 (6 bases). The CDR3 is 15 amino acids. The germline V gene encodes CDR1 SEHNR and CDR2 FQNEAQ (reference sequence). V was shortened by 4 bases and J by 0 bases, with 11 bases between the two germline ends. The chain's CDR3 is CASSSPSASTDTQYF. The DNA of the CDR3 is TGTGCCAGCAGCTCCCCTAGCGCCAGCACAGATACGCAGTATTTT.

Many counts were recorded for this clonotype. The CDR3 DNA follows: TGTGCCAGCAGCCAAGAGGGGACTAGCGATTACACCGGGGAGCTGTTTTTT. Encoded protein: CASSQEGTSDYTGELFF. The chain recombines TRBV3-1 with TRBJ2-2, with 10 bases fitting TRBD2. V gave up 0 bases and J gave up 3 bases; unmatched junction bases: 4. The CDR3 consists of 17 residues. Per the germline V gene, CDR1 is LGHDT and CDR2 is YNNKEL (reference sequence).

This clonotype was counted at least ten times. This chain links TRBV7-9 with TRBJ2-2, with a weak D call TRBD2 (6 bases). Germline-derived CDR1 and CDR2 are SEHNR and FQNEAQ (reference sequence). This CDR3 comprises 14 residues. The V end was cut by 5 bases, the J end by 6 bases, with 13 bases between. CDR3 residues: CASSPWTKAGELFF. In DNA form, the CDR3 reads TGTGCCAGCAGCCCTTGGACTAAAGCCGGGGAGCTGTTTTTT.

This clonotype was observed at least ten times. V is TRBV7-2 and J is TRBJ2-7, with 8 bases identical to TRBD1. In germline, CDR1 is SGHTA, CDR2 FQGNSA. This CDR3 is 14 amino acids long. V shed 3 bases, J shed 6 bases, and the junction held 7 bases outside the gene matches. This CDR3 is CASSFHRGSGEQYF. The DNA of the CDR3 is TGTGCCAGCAGCTTTCACAGGGGGTCGGGCGAGCAGTACTTC.

Points on this clonotype: This could be a read error, since a much larger clone is one nucleotide away. Since the CDR3 does not end with the conserved phenylalanine or tryptophan, this likely comes from a read error. The chain recombines TRBV30 with TRBJ1-1; D is uncertain. Germline V lookup: CDR1 GTSNPN, CDR2 SVGIG (reference sequence). V was shortened by 0 bases and J by 7 bases, with 9 bases between the two germline ends. The CDR3 sequence is 12 residues long. Here the CDR3 reads CAWSVLGIEAFL. CDR3 bases: TGTGCCTGGAGTGTACTAGGGATTGAAGCTTTCCTT.

In its sample, this clonotype was seen a few times. This chain links TRBV12-3 or TRBV12-4 with TRBJ2-7; D might be TRBD2 (5 bases). The CDR3 has 13 amino acids. The germline V and J ends were trimmed by 6 bases and 4 bases, with 13 bases remaining between them. This chain's CDR3 is CASSNRGYYEQYF. The CDR3 DNA reads TGTGCCAGCAGCAATCGGGGATATTACGAGCAGTACTTC.

This clonotype was seen many times. V usage is TRBV6-1 and J usage is TRBJ2-7; 8 bases agree with TRBD2. After removal of 4 bases from V and 3 bases from J, the junction contained 5 bases not matched to a gene. This CDR3 spans 14 amino acids. Germline assignment: CDR1 MNHNS and CDR2 SASEGT. CDR3 protein: CASSAQTSVYEQYF. In DNA, the CDR3 is TGTGCCAGCAGTGCGCAGACTAGCGTCTACGAGCAGTACTTC.

This clonotype was found many times. The rearrangement links TRBV7-3 to TRBJ2-1; TRBD2 might be the D (6 bases). The ends were cut back, 0 bases at V and 7 bases at J, with 7 bases in the middle. CDR1 is SGHTA and CDR2 is FQGTGA in the germline V gene. This CDR3 comprises 13 residues. CDR3 DNA: TGTGCCAGCAGCTTAACGGGGAGGAATGAGCAGTTCTTC. This codes for CASSLTGRNEQFF.

In its sample, this clonotype was seen many times. The chain joins TRBV3-1 to TRBJ1-2, with 7 bases fitting TRBD1. This CDR3 has 14 residues. The germline V gene encodes CDR1 LGHDT and CDR2 YNNKEL (reference sequence). V gave up 3 bases and J gave up 1 base; unmatched junction bases: 2. CDR3 nucleotides: TGTGCCAGCAGCCATGGGACAGTTAACTATGGCTACACCTTC. Protein: CASSHGTVNYGYTF.

In its sample, this clonotype was seen many times. The gene calls are TRBV11-2 and TRBJ2-7; 9 nucleotides match TRBD1. The CDR3 spans 16 residues. Germline-derived CDR1 and CDR2 are SGHAT and FQNNGV. V was clipped by 5 bases and J by 0 bases; unmatched bases: 8. The chain's CDR3 is CASSLDRGSSSYEQYF. Here the CDR3 DNA reads TGTGCCAGCAGCCTCGACAGGGGGTCGAGCTCCTACGAGCAGTACTTC.

This clonotype was counted at least ten times. The chain recombines TRBV5-5 with TRBJ1-4; 9 positions match TRBD1. The CDR3 has 16 residues. V gave up 1 base and J gave up 7 bases; unmatched junction bases: 8. Germline lookup yields CDR1 SGHKS and CDR2 YYEKEE (reference sequence). In DNA, the CDR3 is TGTGCCAGCAGCTTGACCAGACAGGGGGGAGGTGAAAAACTGTTTTTT. It translates to CASSLTRQGGGEKLFF.

Many counts were recorded for this clonotype. The rearrangement links TRBV4-2 to TRBJ2-7, with 7 positions matching TRBD2. CDR1 is LGHNA, CDR2 YNFKEQ, per germline. The CDR3 contains 15 residues. V was pared by 0 bases and J by 4 bases, with 6 bases of the junction left unmatched. CDR3 loop: CASSQEGEGWYEQYF. CDR3 DNA sequence: TGTGCCAGCAGCCAAGAGGGGGAGGGTTGGTACGAGCAGTACTTC.

This clonotype was picked up many times. The chain employs TRBV20-1 and TRBJ2-5; D may be TRBD1 or TRBD2 (5 bases each). V was trimmed by 1 base and J by 2 bases, leaving 11 bases between them. The CDR3 is 14 residues long. CDR1 and CDR2 (germline): DFQATT, SNEGSKA (reference sequence). CDR3 sequence reads: CSARVPGPQETQYF. CDR3 nucleotide sequence: TGCAGTGCTAGAGTTCCGGGACCTCAAGAGACCCAGTACTTC.

Turning to this clonotype: A much larger clone differs by one base, so this may be a read error. The V and J genes are TRBV6-5 and TRBJ2-7; tentative D call: TRBD1 (5 bases). In germline, CDR1 is MNHEY, CDR2 SVGAGI. This CDR3 has 14 amino acids. CDR3 DNA sequence: TGTGCCAGCAGTTTTGCGGACAACTCCTACGAGAAGTACTTC. This translates into CASSFADNSYEKYF.

This clonotype was observed at least ten times. The chain has TRBV10-3 and TRBJ2-1; 9 nucleotides align to TRBD1. Germline trimming cut 2 bases from V and 6 bases from J; bases unmatched to any gene: 8. CDR3 length equals 16 residues. Germline CDR1 ENHRY, CDR2 SYGVKD. The CDR3 sequence: CAISERPGQGTNEQFF. Written as DNA, the CDR3 is TGTGCCATCAGTGAGAGGCCGGGACAGGGTACCAATGAGCAGTTCTTC.

This clonotype was detected ten times or more. V usage is TRBV12-3 or TRBV12-4 and J usage is TRBJ1-4, with TRBD1 matching 7 bases. This CDR3 spans 15 amino acids. V trimming: 6 bases; J trimming: 0 bases; junction bases outside the gene matches: 4. The CDR3 DNA follows: TGTGCCAGCAGACAGGGGACTACAACTAATGAAAAACTGTTTTTT. Translation gives CASRQGTTTNEKLFF.

In this sample, this clonotype turned up many times. V usage is TRBV18 and J usage is TRBJ2-3, with TRBD2 matching 8 bases. V shed 3 bases, J shed 7 bases, and the junction held 6 bases outside the gene matches. The CDR3 runs to 14 residues. Germline V lookup: CDR1 KGHSH, CDR2 LQKENI. For the CDR3, the DNA is TGTGCCAGCTCACCTGGGACTAGTCTGAATACGCAGTATTTT. Its protein product is CASSPGTSLNTQYF.

This clonotype was counted ten times or more. The chain has TRBV7-9 and TRBJ1-1; unclear D gene. The CDR3 is 13 residues long. The germline CDR1 and CDR2 sequences are SEHNR and FQNEAQ (reference sequence). V was pared by 7 bases and J by 0 bases, with 9 bases between. CDR3 coding DNA: TGTGCCAGCAACTCCGAATTGAACACTGAAGCTTTCTTT. Protein sequence: CASNSELNTEAFF.

The chain recombines TRBV19 with TRBJ2-1, with 10 bases aligning to TRBD1. This CDR3 spans 16 amino acids. After removal of 1 base from V and 7 bases from J, the junction contained 7 bases not matched to a gene. Germline V gene lookup returns CDR1 LNHDA and CDR2 SQIVND (reference sequence). The CDR3 loop is CASSIVWTGGRNEQFF. The CDR3 DNA is TGTGCCAGTAGTATAGTGTGGACAGGGGGAAGGAATGAGCAGTTCTTC.

This clonotype appeared many times. The J gene is TRBJ2-5, the V gene TRBV12-3 or TRBV12-4, with D possibly TRBD2 on 7 matching bases. Deletions cut 1 base from V and 7 bases from J, with 10 bases between. CDR3 length: 13 amino acids. CDR3 amino acids: CASSLGAGATQYF. The CDR3 bases are TGTGCCAGCAGTTTAGGGGCGGGGGCGACCCAGTACTTC.

This clonotype was detected ten times or more. J is TRBJ2-7 and V is TRBV2; 11 bases fit TRBD1. The CDR3 is 15 residues long. J lost 5 bases, V lost 8 bases, and 11 bases had no gene match. The germline gives CDR1 SNHLY, CDR2 FYNNEI. Here the CDR3 reads CASGAIRDRGDEQYF. The CDR3 bases are TGTGCCAGCGGCGCTATTCGGGACAGGGGGGACGAGCAGTACTTC.

This clonotype was detected ten times or more. V and J are TRBV24-1 and TRBJ2-3; 12 nucleotides line up with TRBD2. CDR1 and CDR2 from the germline V gene are KGHDR and SFDVKD. This CDR3 has 16 amino acids. After removal of 3 bases from V and 6 bases from J, the junction contained 6 bases not matched to a gene. CDR3 in DNA: TGTGCCACCAGTGATCCACTAGCGGGAGGTTGGGATACGCAGTATTTT. This translates into CATSDPLAGGWDTQYF.

The chain combines TRBV7-9 with TRBJ1-1, with 11 bases aligning to TRBD1. CDR1 and CDR2 from the germline V gene are SEHNR and FQNEAQ (reference sequence). V lost 6 bases, J lost 6 bases, and 15 bases stayed unmatched. The CDR3 totals 17 residues. The CDR3 spells CASRLGQGATRDPEAFF. In DNA form, the CDR3 reads TGTGCCAGCAGACTTGGACAGGGGGCAACAAGGGACCCTGAAGCTTTCTTT.

This clonotype appeared many times. The V gene is TRBV28, the J gene TRBJ2-7, with D perhaps TRBD1 (6 bases). Trimming stripped 5 bases from V and 7 bases from J, with 21 bases between. The CDR3 runs to 15 residues. Germline V gives CDR1 MDHEN, CDR2 SYDVKM. The CDR3 DNA follows: TGTGCCAGCAGTCCCCCCCTTTCAGGGGCGCTTGAGCAGTACTTC. Its translation is CASSPPLSGALEQYF.

The chain uses TRBV19 and TRBJ2-7; TRBD1 or TRBD2 may be the D gene (6 bases each). V lost 5 bases and J lost 5, with 16 bases in between. The CDR3 length is 14 residues. CDR1 and CDR2 from the germline V gene are LNHDA and SQIVND (reference sequence). The CDR3 protein is CASSVFNREDEQYF. CDR3 in DNA: TGTGCCAGTAGTGTTTTTAACAGGGAGGACGAGCAGTACTTC.

This clonotype was seen a handful of times. The rearrangement uses TRBV11-2 and TRBJ2-7, with 13 bases that match TRBD2. After removal of 4 bases from V and 4 bases from J, the junction contained 4 bases not matched to a gene. The CDR3 extends over 15 amino acids. Germline lookup yields CDR1 SGHAT and CDR2 FQNNGV. In nucleotides, the CDR3 is TGTGCCAGCAGCTGGGGACTAGCGGGGCTTTACGAGCAGTACTTC. Protein product: CASSWGLAGLYEQYF.

This clonotype came up many times. V gene TRBV20-1 combines with J gene TRBJ1-2, with a weak D call TRBD1 (5 bases). CDR1 is DFQATT and CDR2 is SNEGSKA in the germline V gene (reference sequence). This CDR3 is built from 11 residues. V was cut by 2 bases and J by 5 bases, with 6 bases left in between. The CDR3, as DNA: TGCAGTGCTAGACAGGGTTATGGCTACACCTTC. Encoded protein: CSARQGYGYTF.